This TCR beta chain comes out of a study of OX40 agonist ivuxolimab in advanced cancers. Study context: Patients got intravenous ivuxolimab at 0.01 to 10 mg/kg every 2 weeks. Partial responses, seen in three patients, involved one hepatocellular carcinoma and two cutaneous melanomas.

General study points: Circulating CD4+ and CD8+ T cells showed clonal expansion by week 6 at 0.1 to 3.0 mg/kg.

Note on this clone: Antigen: not known.

Per the germline V gene, CDR1 is SGHTA and CDR2 is FQGNSA. The CDR3 has 14 residues. V shed 6 bases and J 6 bases; nucleotides not matched to a gene: 5. The protocol was immunoSEQ multiplex PCR, while the TCRdb copy is restricted to in-frame clones and leaves out a portion. The repertoire has more than 45,000 clones, about 88% of them found once; the top ten carry roughly 1.1%. This sample comprised CD4+ or CD8+ T cells sorted from blood, obtained in a trial of the OX40 agonist ivuxolimab. The chain has TRBV7-2 and TRBJ2-1; 10 bases align to TRBD2. This sequence originates from an adult with an advanced solid tumor such as melanoma, head and neck, liver or kidney cancer. CDR3 protein: CASRRTSGLNEQFF. The CDR3 DNA is TGTGCCAGCAGAAGGACTAGCGGCCTCAATGAGCAGTTCTTC.